This TCR beta chain was captured by sequencing in a study of blood T cell repertoires in COVID-19. The V gene end was trimmed by 1 base and the J gene end by 3 bases; junction bases not matched to a gene: 3. Germline values: CDR1 SEHNR, CDR2 FQNEAQ (reference sequence). This CDR3 spans 15 amino acids. Profiling relied on immunoSEQ multiplex PCR, and the TCRdb table lists in-frame clones only, not all of them. The sample consists of 120,000 or so clones, over 60% of them appearing once. The chain uses TRBV7-9 and TRBJ2-7, with 10 bases identical to TRBD2. This TCR derives from an elderly woman with acute or convalescent COVID-19. The sequenced material came from peripheral blood. The CDR3 spells CASSLGLAGIYEQYF. CDR3 nucleotide sequence: TGTGCCAGCAGCTTAGGACTAGCGGGTATCTACGAGCAGTACTTC.